This note documents a single T cell receptor (beta chain) sequence. Its recognized antigen is unknown. Base-call qualities are not available, and no considerably larger clone is one nucleotide away. These data come from a study of vaccination and CD4 T cells after COVID-19 (dated by TCRdb to between 2021 and 2023). Looking at the study overall: The convalescent cohort included six males and four females, with two Hispanic individuals, seven Caucasians, two Asians and one multiracial person. Post-COVID blood samples were collected from convalescent patients a median of roughly 100 days after diagnosis, with a range of roughly 30 to 170 days. As controls, cultures received a CEFX viral epitope pool (the positive control), an HIV-1 Nef peptide pool (the negative control), or no peptide at all. Participants received two doses of either the Pfizer-BioNTech BNT162b2 vaccine (n=8) or the Moderna mRNA-1273 vaccine (n=2). Post-vaccine blood samples were taken a median of about 70 days after the second vaccine dose, with a range of about 13 to 250 days. An earlier paper using these donors assessed, at the TCR clonotype level, memory CD4+ T cell crossreactivity between SARS-CoV-2 and common cold coronavirus spike proteins. Culture stimuli were overlapping spike peptide pools from SARS-CoV-2 and from the common cold coronaviruses HCoV-NL63, HCoV-OC43 and HCoV-229E. The spike-specific CD4+ TCR repertoire was compared before and after mRNA vaccination in ten to eleven COVID-19 convalescent patients and several infection-naive healthy vaccine recipients. Here is what the overall study found, with its caveats: Although the median number of SARS-CoV-2-reactive clonotypes went up from 21 after infection to some 38 after vaccination, the increase was not significant. Of the vaccine-specific clones in convalescent patients, 304 of 307, or nearly all, reacted only to SARS-CoV-2 spike and did not cross-react with common cold coronaviruses. In convalescent patients, a median approximately 86% of post-vaccine SARS-CoV-2-reactive clones were detected only after vaccination, and vaccine-specific priming was suggested by this finding. Relatively few convalescent patients were included in the study, and early timepoints after natural infection were not analyzed.

Library preparation employed PCR. DNA from cultured CD4+ T cells underwent TCR sequencing with the Oncomine TCR Beta short-read assay at the Johns Hopkins FTIC core. Genomic DNA was extracted from the cultured CD4+ T cells with the QIAamp micro DNA kit. The Oncomine TCR Beta libraries from cultured CD4+ T cells were pooled using unique dual indexes and then sequenced on an Illumina iSeq 100. The paper's processing steps were these. Non-productive sequences were removed, and CDR3s that did not start with C, did not end with F or W, or were shorter than 7 amino acids were discarded. The MANAFEST web application was used to identify antigen-specific clonotypes by comparing peptide-stimulated wells against reference wells and other culture wells. Positive clones required FDR below 0.05, an odds ratio above 5, and productive frequency above 0.1% in at least two of three replicate wells. Clonotypes that were significantly expanded in both SARS-CoV-2 spike wells and at least one common cold coronavirus spike condition were defined as cross-reactive. Similarity between CDR3 sequences was evaluated in R version 3.6.1 using Levenshtein distances (stringdist) and unrooted phylogenetic trees (ape). Using fastp at Q25 and MiXCR, TCRdb reprocessed the public reads and kept productive beta chains. One record per CDR3 amino acid sequence lists the most common genes and DNA. TCRdb's processing, not the authors', yielded these V and J calls. For this sample there are about 6,900 distinct CDR3 sequences; under 65% appear just once. About 33% of the sample is in the top ten clones.

The CDR3, cysteine through phenylalanine, is 15 amino acids long. The entry retains the CDR3 DNA only, 45 bases that are in frame from base 1. Trimmed from V: 9 bases; trimmed from J: 2 bases; junction bases lacking a gene match: 8. The germline V gene specifies SGDLS as CDR1 and YYNGEE as CDR2. The treatment or condition label on this specimen signifies: approximately nine-day PBMC culture with coronavirus spike peptide pools or control peptides (ViraFEST assay). CD4+ T cells from unexposed donors were collected before the COVID-19 pandemic (2011-2018). The ViraFEST assay was used in the study, in which antigen-specific T cells were expanded with peptide pools and expanded clonotypes were subsequently identified by TCR sequencing. PBMCs were cultured at under 2.5 million per well in IMDM supplemented with 5% human AB serum and about 10 IU/ml IL-2, with approximately 9.5 ug/ml peptide pools added. Half of the culture medium was replaced with fresh IL-2-containing medium on days 3 and 7. After 10 to 11 days of culture, CD4+ T cells were isolated by negative selection using the EasySep CD4+ T cell isolation kit. As far as cell numbers permitted, CD4+ T cells from unexposed donors were tested for reactivity against SARS-CoV-2 S and N as well as four spike pools from common cold coronaviruses. PBMCs were separated from whole blood using Ficoll-Paque Plus gradient centrifugation and then either used fresh or cryopreserved at -140C. In general, triplicate wells were set up for every culture condition. Leukapheresis product for the unexposed donors was purchased commercially.

Sample: CD4+ T cells from blood, cultured in vitro. This TCR derives from a human donor in good health. This receptor chain uses TRBV9 and TRBJ2-3; TRBD2 fits 11 bases in the junction. CDR3 loop: CATSTSGVLTDTQYF. The nucleotide sequence is given as TGTGCCACCTCGACTAGCGGGGTCCTCACAGATACGCAGTATTTT.